This is a list of T cell receptor beta chains from one sample in a study of OX40 agonist ivuxolimab in advanced cancers. Sequenced by immunoSEQ multiplex PCR; TCRdb stores in-frame clones only, minus some. The sample shows some 50,000 clones, about nine tenths of them seen only once. Material: CD4+ or CD8+ T cells sorted from blood, obtained in a trial of the OX40 agonist ivuxolimab. The receptor set was obtained from an adult with an advanced solid tumor such as melanoma, head and neck, liver or kidney cancer. The CDR3 runs from the conserved cysteine through the conserved F or W. A D gene is named only where the DNA matches it firmly. Clone size is given for some rows only: seen once, a few or many times, or a class if the clone is expanded.

d_call | j_call | v_call | clone_size | cdr3_nt | cdr3_aa
NA | TRBJ2-7 | TRBV7-9 | NA | TGTGCCAGCAGCTTAGGGACGTTGATCTACGAGCAGTACTTC | CASSLGTLIYEQYF
NA | TRBJ2-3 | TRBV4-3 | few | TGCGCCAGCAGCCAAGATAGGTCCTCTAGCACAGATACGCAGTATTTT | CASSQDRSSSTDTQYF
NA | TRBJ2-1 | TRBV27 | NA | TGTGCCAGCAGTTTAGGCCGGTACAATGAGCAGTTCTTC | CASSLGRYNEQFF
TRBD1 | TRBJ1-1 | TRBV7-9 | NA | TGTGCCAGCAGCTCGGAAGGGACAGGACTGTTCTGGGGAGCTTTCTTT | CASSSEGTGLFWGAFF
NA | TRBJ1-2 | TRBV29-1 | NA | TGCAGCGTTGGTCTCGGGAACTATGGCTACACCTTC | CSVGLGNYGYTF
NA | TRBJ2-7 | TRBV27 | NA | TGTGCCAGCAGTCTGACAATCACCTACGAGCAGTACTTC | CASSLTITYEQYF
NA | TRBJ2-7 | TRBV28 | NA | TGTGCCAGCAGTTTGTCGGCAGGGAGGACCTACGAGCAGTACTTC | CASSLSAGRTYEQYF
TRBD2 | TRBJ2-1 | TRBV27 | once | TGTGCCAGCAGTTTATCAGGTGTGGGGACTAGCGGAGCGGAGGGAAATGAGCAGTTCTTC | CASSLSGVGTSGAEGNEQFF
NA | TRBJ2-5 | TRBV5-6 | NA | TGTGCCAGCAGCTTTCCCACAGGGCAGGAGACCCAGTACTTC | CASSFPTGQETQYF
TRBD2 | TRBJ2-2 | TRBV25-1 | NA | TGTGCCAGCAGTTTTAGCGGGTTCCACACCGGGGAGCTGTTTTTT | CASSFSGFHTGELFF
NA | TRBJ1-1 | TRBV27 | NA | TGTGCCAGCAGTTTATGGGAAGGGACTGAAGCTTTCTTT | CASSLWEGTEAFF
NA | TRBJ2-5 | TRBV6-6 | NA | TGTGCCAGCAGTTCCCGGGGCTTCCAAGAGACCCAGTACTTC | CASSSRGFQETQYF
NA | TRBJ2-6 | TRBV28 | NA | TGTGCCAGCAGTTATAGGGGGTTAAATGCCAACGTCCTGACTTTC | CASSYRGLNANVLTF
TRBD1 | TRBJ1-5 | TRBV27 | NA | TGTGCCAGCAGCCTGAACGGACAGGGTCGGGCTCAGCCCCAGCATTTT | CASSLNGQGRAQPQHF
NA | TRBJ1-5 | TRBV4-3 | NA | TGCGCCAGCAGCCATGGACCGATCAATCAGCCCCAGCATTTT | CASSHGPINQPQHF
TRBD1 | TRBJ2-7 | TRBV7-8 | NA | TGTGCCAGCAGCATAGGGGGCAGGGTGGGCGAGCAGTACTTC | CASSIGGRVGEQYF
NA | TRBJ2-5 | TRBV7-2 | NA | TGTGCCAGCGAGGCCGGCAGGGAAGAGACCCAGTACTTC | CASEAGREETQYF